The clone carrying this TCR beta chain was counted ten times or more. The target antigen is unknown. This entry is derived from a study of T cells in Graves' hyperthyroidism and ophthalmopathy. A Clinical Activity Score of at least 3, a NOSPECS grade of at least 4 and a duration under 3 months were recorded in the ophthalmopathy patients. Germline loops: CDR1 SNHLY, CDR2 FYNNEI. CDR3 length: 15 amino acids. J lost 2 bases, V lost 1 base, and 4 bases had no gene match. Study results and caveats: Stable hyperthyroidism was told apart from ophthalmopathy by a model built on 13 V-J features. Most thyroid clonotypes expanded above 0.001 appeared in blood too.

Template material for amplifying TCR beta CDR3 regions consisted of RNA transcripts. RT-PCR in the first round (using the HTBI primer set) targeted the TCR CDR3. TCRdb reprocessed the multiplex PCR reads with MiXCR, giving one entry per CDR3 protein. The sample has fewer than 700,000 distinct CDR3 sequences, roughly 15% seen once. V gene TRBV2 combines with J gene TRBJ1-2; 7 bases are a match to TRBD1. This clonotype originated in a woman between 18 and 29 years old with Graves' ophthalmopathy. Sequenced sample: blood. The CDR3 is CASSEEGARNYGYTF. The DNA of the CDR3 is TGTGCCAGCAGTGAAGAGGGGGCTAGAAACTATGGCTACACCTTC.